By its share, the clone carrying this T cell receptor delta chain is medium-sized (0.01 to 0.1%). Other DNA sequences in this specimen translate into the identical CDR3. TCRdb used CATT to re-call clones from the RT-PCR reads. The sample includes under 2,500 delta-chain clones, around 6% of them seen just once. The data belong to a study of gamma-delta T cells after stem cell transplantation. Germline assignment: CDR1 GEAIGNYY and CDR2 EKD. The CDR3 is made up of 15 amino acids. Trimming left V 3 bases short and J 1 base short, with 14 bases between. Sequenced input: gamma-delta T cells. The rearrangement links TRDV2 to TRDJ1; D ambiguous. The TCR sequence derives from a human donor. It is not recorded whose cells these are; they may come from a transplant donor. The CDR3: CACDDLAAGTDKLIF. For the CDR3, the DNA is TGTGCCTGTGACGACCTAGCAGCGGGCACCGATAAACTCATCTTT.